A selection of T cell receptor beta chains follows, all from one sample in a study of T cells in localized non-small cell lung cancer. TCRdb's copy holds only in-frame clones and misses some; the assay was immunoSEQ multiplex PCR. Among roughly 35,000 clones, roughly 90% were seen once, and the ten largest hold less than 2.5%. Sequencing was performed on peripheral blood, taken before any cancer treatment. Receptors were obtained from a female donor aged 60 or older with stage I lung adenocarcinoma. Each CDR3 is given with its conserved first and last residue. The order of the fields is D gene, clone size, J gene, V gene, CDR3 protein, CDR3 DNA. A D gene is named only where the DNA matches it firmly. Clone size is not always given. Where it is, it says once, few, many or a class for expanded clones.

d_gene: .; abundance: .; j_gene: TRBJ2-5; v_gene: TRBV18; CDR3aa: CASSPLGVETQYF; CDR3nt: TGTGCCAGCTCACCCCTCGGAGTGGAGACCCAGTACTTC
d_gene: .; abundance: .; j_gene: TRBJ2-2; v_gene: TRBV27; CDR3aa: CASSLTHANTGELFF; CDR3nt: TGTGCCAGCAGTTTAACACACGCGAACACCGGGGAGCTGTTTTTT
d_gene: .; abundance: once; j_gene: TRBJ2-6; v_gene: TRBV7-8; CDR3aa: CASSFTGPRSGANVLTF; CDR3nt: TGTGCCAGCAGCTTCACGGGTCCCAGGTCGGGGGCCAACGTCCTGACTTTC
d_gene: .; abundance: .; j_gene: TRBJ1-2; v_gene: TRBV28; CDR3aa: CASSFPTGSGFGYTF; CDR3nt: TGTGCCAGCAGTTTTCCCACAGGGTCTGGCTTTGGCTACACCTTC
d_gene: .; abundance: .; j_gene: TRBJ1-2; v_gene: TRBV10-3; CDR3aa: CAIRQGNYGYTF; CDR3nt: TGTGCCATCAGGCAGGGAAACTATGGCTACACCTTC
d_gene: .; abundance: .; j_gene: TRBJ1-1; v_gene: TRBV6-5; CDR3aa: CASSYSAGGEAFF; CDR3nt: TGTGCCAGCAGTTACTCGGCTGGGGGAGAAGCTTTCTTT
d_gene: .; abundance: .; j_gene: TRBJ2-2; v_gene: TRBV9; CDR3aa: CASSRYRGDTGELFF; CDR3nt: TGTGCCAGCAGCAGGTACCGAGGGGACACCGGGGAGCTGTTTTTT
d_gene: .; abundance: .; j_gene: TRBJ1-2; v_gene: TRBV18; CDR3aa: CASSLEGFPTGPQGYTF; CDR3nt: TGTGCCAGCTCACTAGAGGGCTTTCCTACCGGGCCTCAAGGCTACACCTTC
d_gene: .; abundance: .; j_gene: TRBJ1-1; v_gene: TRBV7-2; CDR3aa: CASSPGILGTEAFF; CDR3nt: TGTGCCAGCAGCCCCGGGATCCTCGGCACTGAAGCTTTCTTT
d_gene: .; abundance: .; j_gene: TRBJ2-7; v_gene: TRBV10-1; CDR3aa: CASSAGRGNEQYF; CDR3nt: TGCGCCAGCAGTGCGGGAAGGGGGAACGAGCAGTACTTC
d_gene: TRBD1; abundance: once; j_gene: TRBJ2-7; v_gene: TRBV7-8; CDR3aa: CASSSGQGGSYEQYF; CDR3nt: TGTGCCAGCAGCTCCGGACAGGGGGGCTCCTACGAGCAGTACTTC
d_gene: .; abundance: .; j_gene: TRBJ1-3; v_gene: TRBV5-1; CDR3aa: CASSPGASLGNTIYF; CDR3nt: TGCGCCAGCAGTCCCGGGGCCTCCCTTGGAAACACCATATATTTT
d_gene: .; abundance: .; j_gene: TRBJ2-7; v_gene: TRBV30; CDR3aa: CAWSTWISREQYF; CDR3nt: TGTGCCTGGAGTACCTGGATCTCGCGGGAGCAGTACTTC
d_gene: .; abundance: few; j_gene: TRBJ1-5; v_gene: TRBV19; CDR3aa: CASRTIAGQPQHF; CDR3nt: TGTGCCAGTAGAACAATTGCGGGTCAGCCCCAGCATTTT
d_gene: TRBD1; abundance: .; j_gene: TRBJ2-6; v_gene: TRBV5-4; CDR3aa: CASSLTGAGANVLTF; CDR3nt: TGTGCCAGCAGCTTGACAGGGGCTGGGGCCAACGTCCTGACTTTC
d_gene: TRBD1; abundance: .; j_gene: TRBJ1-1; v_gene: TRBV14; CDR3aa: CASSQGQGTEAFF; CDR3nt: TGTGCCAGCAGCCAGGGACAGGGCACTGAAGCTTTCTTT
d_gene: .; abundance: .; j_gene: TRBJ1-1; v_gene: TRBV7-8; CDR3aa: CASSTRDPPDSEAFF; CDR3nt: TGTGCCAGCAGCACCCGGGACCCTCCCGACAGTGAAGCTTTCTTT
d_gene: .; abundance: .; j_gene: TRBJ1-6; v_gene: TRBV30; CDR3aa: CAWSGQGFSSPLHF; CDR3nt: TGTGCCTGGAGTGGACAAGGTTTCTCATCACCCCTCCACTTT
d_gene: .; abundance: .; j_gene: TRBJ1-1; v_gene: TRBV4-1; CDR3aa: CASSQDHSGPAEAFF; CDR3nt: TGCGCCAGCAGCCAAGATCATAGTGGTCCCGCTGAAGCTTTCTTT
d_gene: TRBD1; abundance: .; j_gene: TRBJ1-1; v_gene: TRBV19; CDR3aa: CASSIAFSVGRGRAEAFF; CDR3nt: TGTGCCAGTAGTATAGCTTTTTCTGTTGGCAGGGGGAGGGCTGAAGCTTTCTTT
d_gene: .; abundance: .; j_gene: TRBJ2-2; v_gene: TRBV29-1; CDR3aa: CSAGSGAGGELFF; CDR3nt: TGCAGCGCCGGATCGGGAGCCGGCGGGGAGCTGTTTTTT
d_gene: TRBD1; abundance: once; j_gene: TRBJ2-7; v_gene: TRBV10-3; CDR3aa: CAISDRDSSYEQYF; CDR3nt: TGTGCCATCAGTGACAGGGACAGCTCCTACGAGCAGTACTTC
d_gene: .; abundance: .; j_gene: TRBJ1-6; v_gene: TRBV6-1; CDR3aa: CASSARPPGEDSPLHF; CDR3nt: TGTGCCAGCAGTGCCCGGCCCCCCGGCGAGGATTCACCCCTCCACTTT
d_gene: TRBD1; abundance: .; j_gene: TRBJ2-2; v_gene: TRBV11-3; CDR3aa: CASSPTGTGGSGELFF; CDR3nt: TGTGCCAGCAGCCCAACCGGGACAGGGGGGTCCGGGGAGCTGTTTTTT
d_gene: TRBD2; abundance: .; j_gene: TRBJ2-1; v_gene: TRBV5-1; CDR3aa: CASSLVRGRGGPNEQFF; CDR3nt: TGCGCCAGCAGCTTGGTGAGAGGGCGGGGGGGCCCCAATGAGCAGTTCTTC
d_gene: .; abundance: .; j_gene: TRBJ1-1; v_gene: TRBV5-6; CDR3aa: CASSSPGLPMNTEAFF; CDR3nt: TGTGCCAGCAGCTCCCCAGGGTTACCAATGAACACTGAAGCTTTCTTT
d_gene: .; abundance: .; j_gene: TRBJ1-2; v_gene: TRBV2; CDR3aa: CASSAGVGHGYTF; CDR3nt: TGTGCCAGCAGTGCAGGGGTAGGGCATGGCTACACCTTC
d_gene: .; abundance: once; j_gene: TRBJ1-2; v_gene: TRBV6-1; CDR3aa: CASSSGDTGNGYTF; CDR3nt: TGTGCCAGCAGCTCCGGAGATACAGGCAATGGCTACACCTTC
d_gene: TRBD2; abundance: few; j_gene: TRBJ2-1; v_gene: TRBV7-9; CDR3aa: CASSPPAGTSGGANEQFF; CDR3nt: TGTGCCAGCAGCCCTCCGGCGGGGACTAGCGGGGGGGCAAATGAGCAGTTCTTC
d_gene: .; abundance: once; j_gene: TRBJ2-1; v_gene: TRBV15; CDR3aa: CATSRTGLGGEQFF; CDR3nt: TGTGCCACCAGCAGAACAGGGCTGGGGGGTGAGCAGTTCTTC
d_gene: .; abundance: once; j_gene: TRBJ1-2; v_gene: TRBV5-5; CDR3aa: CASSLNVGGYGYTF; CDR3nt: TGTGCCAGCAGCTTAAACGTCGGGGGCTATGGCTACACCTTC
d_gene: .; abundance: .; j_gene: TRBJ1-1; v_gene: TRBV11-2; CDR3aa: CASSVYGTEAFF; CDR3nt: TGTGCCAGCAGCGTGTATGGCACTGAAGCTTTCTTT
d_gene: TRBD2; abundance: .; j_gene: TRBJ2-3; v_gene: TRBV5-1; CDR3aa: CASRSQLAGGRNTQYF; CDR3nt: TGCGCCAGCAGGTCCCAACTAGCGGGGGGCCGGAATACGCAGTATTTT
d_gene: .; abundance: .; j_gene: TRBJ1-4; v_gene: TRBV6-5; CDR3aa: CASSSLKFATNEKLFF; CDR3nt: TGTGCCAGCAGTTCTCTTAAGTTCGCGACTAATGAAAAACTGTTTTTT
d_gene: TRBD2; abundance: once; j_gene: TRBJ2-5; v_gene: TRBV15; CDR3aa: CATSQGLAGVRETQYF; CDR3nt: TGTGCCACCAGTCAAGGACTAGCGGGGGTTCGAGAGACCCAGTACTTC
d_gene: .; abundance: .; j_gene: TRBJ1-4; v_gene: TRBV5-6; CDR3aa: CASSLGGIDEKLFF; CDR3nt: TGTGCCAGCAGCTTGGGGGGGATTGATGAAAAACTGTTTTTT